Listed below are T cell receptor beta chains from one sample, sequenced in a study of blood T cell repertoires in COVID-19. This table comes from immunoSEQ multiplex PCR, and its TCRdb copy is limited to in-frame clones, with some not included. The sample has 70,000 or so clones; roughly 90% are singletons. The specimen sequenced was peripheral blood. These receptors all stem from a man aged 45-65 years with acute or convalescent COVID-19. The CDR3 runs from the conserved cysteine through the conserved F or W. A D gene is named only where the DNA matches it firmly. Clone size appears in some rows only: once, few, many, or a class for an expanded clone.

j_call	d_call	clone_size	v_call	cdr3_nt	cdr3_aa
TRBJ2-1	TRBD2	.	TRBV4-2	TGTGCCAGCAGCCAATCTTATTCGGGACTAGCAGCTATCAATGAGCAGTTCTTC	CASSQSYSGLAAINEQFF
TRBJ2-2	.	.	TRBV11-2	TGTGCCAGCAGCTCCCAGGGGCCTCCCGGGGAGCTGTTTTTT	CASSSQGPPGELFF
TRBJ2-1	TRBD2	.	TRBV9	TGTGCCAGCAGCGTAGCGCTAGCGGGGGGTGGCCCCTACAATGAGCAGTTCTTC	CASSVALAGGGPYNEQFF
TRBJ1-2	TRBD1	.	TRBV28	TGTGCCAGCAGTTTATTCCGGGACAGCTATGGCTACACCTTC	CASSLFRDSYGYTF
TRBJ2-6	.	.	TRBV5-5	TGTGCCAGCAGCTTGTTCGGGGATATCTCTGGGGCCAACGTCCTGACTTTC	CASSLFGDISGANVLTF
TRBJ2-2	.	.	TRBV29-1	TGCAGCGTTGGTGGGGGCCTCAGGACCGGGGAGCTGTTTTTT	CSVGGGLRTGELFF
TRBJ2-3	.	.	TRBV9	TGTGCCAGCAGCGTAACAGGGACAGATACGCAGTATTTT	CASSVTGTDTQYF
TRBJ1-4	.	.	TRBV30	TGTGCCTGGAGTTCTCCAGAAGCGCGGTGGAGTGAAAAACTGTTTTTT	CAWSSPEARWSEKLFF
TRBJ1-2	.	.	TRBV10-2	TGCGCCAGCAGTGGTGGCGGCAACTATGGCTACACCTTC	CASSGGGNYGYTF
TRBJ2-3	TRBD1	.	TRBV9	TGTGCCAGCAGCCGCCGACAGGGCTTGGTCTCAGATACGCAGTATTTT	CASSRRQGLVSDTQYF
TRBJ1-5	.	.	TRBV6-2/TRBV6-3	TGTGCCAGCAGTTACCCTTTGGGACAACTTAGCAATCAGCCCCAGCATTTT	CASSYPLGQLSNQPQHF
TRBJ2-1	.	once	TRBV12-5	TGTGCTAGTGGTTCCACAGGGAGGGGGGAGCAGTTCTTC	CASGSTGRGEQFF
TRBJ1-2	.	.	TRBV29-1	TGCAGCGCTCCCACAGGGTCCTACTATGGCTACACCTTC	CSAPTGSYYGYTF
TRBJ2-3	TRBD1	.	TRBV18	TGTGCCAGCTCCCGGCGACAGGGGGCCCCAGATACGCAGTATTTT	CASSRRQGAPDTQYF
TRBJ1-2	.	.	TRBV29-1	TGCAGCGTTGGGTCAGATAACTATGGCTACACCTTC	CSVGSDNYGYTF
TRBJ2-3	TRBD2	.	TRBV7-9	TGTGCCAGCAGCTTAGCGCCTAGCGGGAGTCCAGATACGCAGTATTTT	CASSLAPSGSPDTQYF
TRBJ2-1	.	.	TRBV19	TGTGCCAGTAGTATAGATCGAGGCGGCTACAATGAGCAGTTCTTC	CASSIDRGGYNEQFF
TRBJ2-5	TRBD1	.	TRBV24-1	TGTGCCACCAGTGATTTGAGACAGGGCAACCAAGAGACCCAGTACTTC	CATSDLRQGNQETQYF
TRBJ1-2	TRBD1	.	TRBV6-5	TGTGCCAGCAGCCGAAGACAGGGCCTCTATGGCTACACCTTC	CASSRRQGLYGYTF
TRBJ1-4	TRBD1	.	TRBV29-1	TGCAGCGTTGAAGACTTTCGGACAGGAGAACTGTTTTTT	CSVEDFRTGELFF
TRBJ2-1	.	.	TRBV7-2	TGTGCCAGCAGCTTAAGGGTTAGCGGATACAATGAGCAGTTCTTC	CASSLRVSGYNEQFF
TRBJ2-6	.	.	TRBV7-3	TGTGCCAGCAGCCGTCTTTCCGGGGCCAACGTCCTGACTTTC	CASSRLSGANVLTF
TRBJ2-1	TRBD2	once	TRBV2	TGTGCCAGTCTCCCGGGACTAGCGGGAGTTCAGTCCTCCTACAATGAGCAGTTCTTC	CASLPGLAGVQSSYNEQFF
TRBJ1-5	.	.	TRBV30	TGTGCCTGGAGTCAACAGGGAGGCAATCAGCCCCAGCATTTT	CAWSQQGGNQPQHF
TRBJ1-1	.	few	TRBV7-9	TGTGCCAGCAGCTGGCACAGGGTGAACACTGAAGCTTTCTTT	CASSWHRVNTEAFF
TRBJ2-1	TRBD2	once	TRBV11-2	TGTGCCAGCAGCTTAGGGGCGGGAGGGAGAGATGAGCAGTTCTTC	CASSLGAGGRDEQFF
TRBJ1-5	.	.	TRBV21-1	TGTGCCAGCAGCAAAGCCTGGGGACAGGGTTGTTGTCAGCCCCAGCATTTT	CASSKAWGQGCCQPQHF
TRBJ2-1	TRBD2	.	TRBV29-1	TGCAGCGGCGAGCGGGGGGGCACTGAGCAGTTCTTC	CSGERGGTEQFF
TRBJ2-7	.	.	TRBV6-5	TGTGCCAGCGGGGCCTGGGGGGAGGACTACGAGCAGTACTTC	CASGAWGEDYEQYF
TRBJ1-4	.	.	TRBV19	TGTGCCAGTAGTAAACAGGGACAAAATGAAAAACTGTTTTTT	CASSKQGQNEKLFF
TRBJ2-1	.	.	TRBV3-1/TRBV3-2	TGTGCCAGCAGCCAATGGGGGACTTTCTACAATGAGCAGTTCTTC	CASSQWGTFYNEQFF
TRBJ1-1	.	.	TRBV5-6	TGTGCCAGCAGCGGGGCGGACAGCTTGAACACTGAAGCTTTCTTT	CASSGADSLNTEAFF
TRBJ1-1	TRBD1	.	TRBV6-5	TGTGCCAGCAGTTCCCGGGACAGGCCACTCGGCATGGCTTTCTTT	CASSSRDRPLGMAFF
TRBJ2-6	.	.	TRBV5-8	TGTGCCAGCAACGCCAGGGGTAATCTCCGCTCTGGGGCCAACGTCCTGACTTTC	CASNARGNLRSGANVLTF
TRBJ2-3	TRBD2	.	TRBV2	TGTGCCAGCAGTGCGACTAGCGGGAGAGATACGCAGTATTTT	CASSATSGRDTQYF
TRBJ2-2	TRBD1	.	TRBV2	TGTGCCAGCAGCGGACAGGGGGCGGTTGCGAACACCGGGGAGCTGTTTTTT	CASSGQGAVANTGELFF
TRBJ2-1	.	.	TRBV24-1	TGTGCCACCAGTGATTTGCCTCCCCGCGATGAGCAGTTCTTC	CATSDLPPRDEQFF
TRBJ2-2	.	.	TRBV12-3/TRBV12-4	TGTGCCAGCAGTCTTATCACCGGGGAGCTGTTTTTT	CASSLITGELFF
TRBJ1-1	.	.	TRBV9	TGTGCCAGCAGCGAGTACCAGGGGAACACTGAAGCTTTCTTT	CASSEYQGNTEAFF
TRBJ1-3	.	.	TRBV6-6	TGTGCCAGCAGTTACGGGTCAGGGGCTGGAAACACCATATATTTT	CASSYGSGAGNTIYF
TRBJ2-3	.	.	TRBV9	TGTGCCAGCAGCGTAGAGGAGAGGCCCGCAGATACGCAGTATTTT	CASSVEERPADTQYF
TRBJ2-1	.	.	TRBV28	TGTGCCAGCAGCCAATTCCAGGGGTCGGGTGAGCAGTTCTTC	CASSQFQGSGEQFF
TRBJ2-2	.	.	TRBV6-5	TGTGCCAGCAGTTACAGGCCAGGGAGGTACACCGGGGAGCTGTTTTTT	CASSYRPGRYTGELFF
TRBJ2-3	.	.	TRBV6-5	TGTGCCAGCAGTTACGGGACACGCGCAAGCACAGATACGCAGTATTTT	CASSYGTRASTDTQYF
TRBJ1-2	.	.	TRBV27	TGTGCCAGCAGTTTATCGGGAGTCTCCTATGGCTACACCTTC	CASSLSGVSYGYTF
TRBJ2-3	TRBD2	.	TRBV9	TGTGCCAGCAGCCAAGGGGGACTAGCCACAGATACGCAGTATTTT	CASSQGGLATDTQYF
TRBJ2-7	.	.	TRBV29-1	TGCAGCGTTGAAGGAGGGGGCTCCTACGAGCAGTACTTC	CSVEGGGSYEQYF
TRBJ1-1	TRBD1	.	TRBV15	TGTGCCACCAGCACCGGGACAGGGGCCCCTGAAGCTTTCTTT	CATSTGTGAPEAFF
TRBJ2-1	.	.	TRBV7-9	TGTGCCAGCAGCTTATCTCTCAGGGGAAGGTACAATGAGCAGTTCTTC	CASSLSLRGRYNEQFF
TRBJ1-2	.	.	TRBV29-1	TGCAGCGTTGTACGCGGGGGGGATGATGGCTACACCTTC	CSVVRGGDDGYTF
TRBJ2-2	TRBD2	.	TRBV2	TGTGCCAGCTCTGGCGGGAGGGTGTCGGGCGGGGAGCTGTTTTTT	CASSGGRVSGGELFF
TRBJ2-5	.	.	TRBV14	TGTGCCAGCAGCCAAGGAGGATCTGGGGGGGAGACCCAGTACTTC	CASSQGGSGGETQYF
TRBJ2-7	TRBD2	.	TRBV27	TGTGCCAGCAGTTACGGGACTAGCGGGAGTTACGAGCAGTACTTC	CASSYGTSGSYEQYF
TRBJ1-2	TRBD1	.	TRBV6-5	TGTGCCAGCAGTTACTCGAACAGGGGGCGTGAGGATGGCTACACCTTC	CASSYSNRGREDGYTF
TRBJ1-5	.	.	TRBV2	TGTGCCAGCACTGGCGCAGGGAACGGTCAGCCCCAGCATTTT	CASTGAGNGQPQHF
TRBJ2-5	.	.	TRBV7-9	TGTGCCAGCAGCTTAGATCAGATTCGAAAAGAGACCCAGTACTTC	CASSLDQIRKETQYF
TRBJ1-5	TRBD1	.	TRBV7-8	TGTGCCAGCGGGCGACAGGGGGCAAATCAGCCCCAGCATTTT	CASGRQGANQPQHF
TRBJ1-3	.	.	TRBV3-1/TRBV3-2	TGTGCCAGCAGCCAAGATGGGGGCGGGGGAAACACCATATATTTT	CASSQDGGGGNTIYF
TRBJ2-7	.	.	TRBV5-1	TGCGCCAGCAGACAAGCCCTCGAGGGCTCCTACGAGCAGTACTTC	CASRQALEGSYEQYF
TRBJ1-2	.	.	TRBV6-5	TGTGCCAGCAGTAGTGGGACGGGAGAGACCTATGGCTACACCTTC	CASSSGTGETYGYTF